Shown below are 3 T cell receptor beta chains from a single sample sequenced in a study of beta chain features in type 1 diabetes. The entirety of the isolated RNA underwent reverse transcription, so expressed TCRB transcripts were sequenced. TCRdb keeps only in-frame clones here, not all; method: immunoSEQ multiplex PCR. This table has under 850,000 clones, 13% appearing once. Overall study findings and caveats: In all four CD4+ subsets, TCRB CDR3 length was significantly, moderately reduced in type 1 diabetes.

These TCRs are of unknown antigen specificity. Sequenced sample: naive CD4+ T cells from blood. These receptors all come from a man aged 18-30 years with type 1 diabetes.

This clone came up a few times. Written as DNA, the CDR3 is TGCAGCGTTGAACCGACCGGGACCGCGAGCGACGAGCAGTACTTC. It yields the protein CSVEPTGTASDEQYF. The gene calls are TRBV29-1 and TRBJ2-7; the D gene could be TRBD1 or TRBD2 (5 bases each). Germline values: CDR1 SQVTM, CDR2 ANQGSEA. This CDR3 is 15 amino acids long. Trimming took 2 bases from V and 5 from J, leaving 19 bases between them.

The V gene is TRBV30, the J gene TRBJ2-3; 13 bases are a match to TRBD2. The V segment lost 5 bases and the J segment 2 bases; nucleotides outside the gene matches: 4. CDR3 size: 15 residues. CDR1 GTSNPN and CDR2 SVGIG come from the germline V gene (reference sequence). In DNA form, the CDR3 reads TGTGCCTGGGGACTAGCGGGGGAACTCACAGATACGCAGTATTTT. The encoded protein is CAWGLAGELTDTQYF. Combining the CDR3 with reference TRBV30 and TRBJ2-3 gives the whole variable domain SQTIHQWPATLVQPVGSPLSLECTVEGTSNPNLYWYRQAAGRGLQLLFYSVGIGQISSEVPQNLSASRPQDRQFILSSKKLLLSDSGFYLCAWGLAGELTDTQYFGPGTRLTVL.

A few counts support this clone. This rearrangement joins TRBV5-1 to TRBJ1-4, with D unclear. V lost 4 bases and J 6 bases, leaving 13 bases between the germline ends. Germline-derived CDR1 and CDR2 are SGHRS and YFSETQ. The CDR3 consists of 14 residues. CDR3 coding DNA: TGCGCCAGCAGCCTCGGACGGGGAGATGAAAAACTGTTTTTT. It yields the protein CASSLGRGDEKLFF.